This TCR beta chain was found in a study of T cells in Graves' hyperthyroidism and ophthalmopathy. In patients aged 18 to 65, hyperthyroidism was newly diagnosed, with duration under 2 months. This clonotype appeared a few times. Its target is unknown. Findings and limits, study-wide: Expanded thyroid clonotypes (above 0.001) were mostly also found in blood.

RNA transcripts gave rise to amplified TCR beta CDR3 regions. Primed by the HTBI set, a first-round RT-PCR was run on the TCR CDR3. TCRdb passed the multiplex PCR reads through MiXCR, listing each CDR3 protein once. The sample gives 700,000 to 950,000 distinct CDR3 sequences, roughly a third of which show up once; less than 40% is in the top ten. CDR1 is MNHNY, CDR2 SVGAGI, per germline (reference sequence). The CDR3 is made up of 12 amino acids. V was clipped by 10 bases and J by 7 bases, with 13 bases between them. The TCR comes from a woman aged 40-49 years with Graves' hyperthyroidism. Sequencing was performed on blood. The V gene is TRBV6-6, the J gene TRBJ2-2; D is ambiguous. The CDR3 DNA sequence: TGTGCCAAGTCATCAGACGGCGGGGAGCTGTTTTTT. Amino acid sequence: CAKSSDGGELFF.